This is a list of T cell receptor beta chains from one sample in a study of blood T cell repertoires in COVID-19. The protocol was immunoSEQ multiplex PCR, while the TCRdb copy is restricted to in-frame clones and leaves out a portion. The table includes under 300,000 clones, around four fifths detected once. Material: peripheral blood. These receptors all come from an elderly man with acute or convalescent COVID-19. CDR3s include the opening cysteine and the closing phenylalanine or tryptophan. The order of the fields is V gene, clone size, D gene, J gene, CDR3 protein, CDR3 DNA. A D gene is named only where the DNA matches it firmly. Clone size is shown for a subset of rows, as once, few, many or a class of expanded clone.

V: TRBV3-1/TRBV3-2
size: .
D: .
J: TRBJ1-1
CDR3: CASSHRTTGGGNTEAFF
DNA: TGTGCCAGCAGCCACCGTACGACAGGAGGAGGTAACACTGAAGCTTTCTTT

V: TRBV9
size: few
D: TRBD2
J: TRBJ2-1
CDR3: CASSAIAGAKSSYNEQFF
DNA: TGTGCCAGCAGCGCAATAGCGGGGGCGAAGAGCTCCTACAATGAGCAGTTCTTC

V: TRBV19
size: few
D: .
J: TRBJ1-6
CDR3: CASSRQTGDGSPLHF
DNA: TGTGCCAGTAGTAGACAGACGGGGGACGGCTCACCCCTCCACTTT

V: TRBV27
size: .
D: TRBD1
J: TRBJ1-4
CDR3: CASRRTGLGEKLFF
DNA: TGTGCCAGCAGGCGGACAGGGTTAGGTGAAAAACTGTTTTTT

V: TRBV9
size: .
D: TRBD2
J: TRBJ2-6
CDR3: CASSSTGGAGANVLTF
DNA: TGTGCCAGCAGCTCCACGGGGGGGGCAGGGGCCAACGTCCTGACTTTC

V: TRBV3-1/TRBV3-2
size: .
D: TRBD2
J: TRBJ2-3
CDR3: CASRVKREGRVDTQYF
DNA: TGTGCCAGCAGGGTGAAGCGGGAGGGCCGGGTAGATACGCAGTATTTT

V: TRBV7-5
size: .
D: .
J: TRBJ2-4
CDR3: CVRSFLRVGGASAGNIQYF
DNA: TGTGTCAGAAGCTTTCTTCGGGTGGGAGGGGCTAGCGCTGGAAACATTCAGTACTTC

V: TRBV6-6
size: .
D: .
J: TRBJ2-1
CDR3: CASSYGRWNNGNEQFF
DNA: TGTGCCAGCAGTTACGGTCGGTGGAACAACGGGAATGAGCAGTTCTTC

V: TRBV2
size: .
D: .
J: TRBJ2-5
CDR3: CASSVSLYPQETQYF
DNA: TGTGCCAGCAGTGTCAGTCTTTATCCACAGGAGACCCAGTACTTC

V: TRBV19
size: .
D: .
J: TRBJ1-2
CDR3: CASSMQAPYGYTF
DNA: TGTGCCAGTAGTATGCAGGCGCCGTATGGCTACACCTTC

V: TRBV10-2
size: .
D: TRBD2
J: TRBJ2-3
CDR3: CASRVAGSADTQYF
DNA: TGCGCCAGCAGGGTAGCGGGAAGCGCAGATACGCAGTATTTT

V: TRBV19
size: .
D: .
J: TRBJ1-5
CDR3: CASSSRDISAQPQHF
DNA: TGTGCCAGTAGTAGCCGGGACATCTCTGCACAGCCCCAGCATTTT

V: TRBV12-5
size: .
D: .
J: TRBJ2-3
CDR3: CASGLATTNTQYF
DNA: TGTGCTAGTGGTTTGGCCACAACAAATACGCAGTATTTT

V: TRBV5-1
size: .
D: TRBD2
J: TRBJ2-5
CDR3: CASCDGGDTGTQYF
DNA: TGCGCCAGCTGTGACGGGGGGGATACGGGGACCCAGTACTTC

V: TRBV6-1
size: .
D: .
J: TRBJ1-3
CDR3: CASSEAGGGGNTIYF
DNA: TGTGCCAGCAGTGAAGCGGGAGGAGGAGGAAACACCATATATTTT

V: TRBV3-1/TRBV3-2
size: .
D: .
J: TRBJ2-3
CDR3: CASSQERITQYF
DNA: TGTGCCAGCAGCCAAGAGAGAATAACGCAGTATTTT

V: TRBV7-2
size: .
D: .
J: TRBJ2-5
CDR3: CASSPLDSRETQYF
DNA: TGTGCCAGCAGCCCGTTGGACAGCCGAGAGACCCAGTACTTC

V: TRBV5-1
size: .
D: .
J: TRBJ1-2
CDR3: CASSLTAGDYGYTF
DNA: TGCGCCAGCAGCTTGACGGCAGGGGACTATGGCTACACCTTC

V: TRBV7-9
size: .
D: TRBD2
J: TRBJ2-5
CDR3: CASSKREVAETQYF
DNA: TGTGCCAGCAGCAAACGGGAGGTCGCAGAGACCCAGTACTTC

V: TRBV3-1/TRBV3-2
size: .
D: TRBD2
J: TRBJ2-1
CDR3: CASSQDLAGGPYYNEQFF
DNA: TGTGCCAGCAGCCAAGACCTAGCGGGAGGGCCTTACTACAATGAGCAGTTCTTC

V: TRBV25-1
size: .
D: .
J: TRBJ2-7
CDR3: CASSRSGSYEQYF
DNA: TGTGCCAGCAGCCGAAGCGGCTCCTACGAGCAGTACTTC

V: TRBV7-8
size: .
D: .
J: TRBJ1-1
CDR3: CASSLGQNTEAFF
DNA: TGTGCCAGCAGCTTAGGACAGAACACTGAAGCTTTCTTT

V: TRBV4-2
size: .
D: .
J: TRBJ1-5
CDR3: CASSQARPELGNQPQHF
DNA: TGTGCCAGCAGCCAAGCTCGACCGGAGCTAGGCAATCAGCCCCAGCATTTT

V: TRBV7-9
size: .
D: TRBD1
J: TRBJ2-2
CDR3: CASSLRQGYTGELFF
DNA: TGTGCCAGCAGCTTAAGACAGGGCTACACCGGGGAGCTGTTTTTT

V: TRBV9
size: .
D: .
J: TRBJ2-5
CDR3: CASSVATGVWETQYF
DNA: TGTGCCAGCAGCGTAGCTACCGGGGTCTGGGAGACCCAGTACTTC

V: TRBV5-1
size: .
D: .
J: TRBJ1-4
CDR3: CASSLGSQAGGEKLFF
DNA: TGCGCCAGCAGCTTGGGGTCGCAGGCCGGCGGGGAAAAACTGTTTTTT

V: TRBV5-1
size: few
D: TRBD2
J: TRBJ2-7
CDR3: CASGETSGEQYF
DNA: TGCGCCAGCGGCGAGACTAGCGGAGAGCAGTACTTC

V: TRBV5-5
size: .
D: .
J: TRBJ2-5
CDR3: CASSRGSQETQYF
DNA: TGTGCCAGCAGCCGGGGATCACAAGAGACCCAGTACTTC

V: TRBV28
size: .
D: TRBD1
J: TRBJ1-2
CDR3: CASRRQGADYGYTF
DNA: TGTGCCAGCAGGAGACAGGGGGCGGACTATGGCTACACCTTC

V: TRBV7-8
size: .
D: .
J: TRBJ2-7
CDR3: CASSKTTGDPYEQYF
DNA: TGTGCCAGCAGCAAAACGACAGGCGACCCCTACGAGCAGTACTTC

V: TRBV5-5
size: .
D: .
J: TRBJ2-1
CDR3: CASSFERSSYNEQFF
DNA: TGTGCCAGCAGCTTCGAGCGGAGCTCCTACAATGAGCAGTTCTTC

V: TRBV30
size: .
D: TRBD2
J: TRBJ2-2
CDR3: CAWSVLAGGPGELFF
DNA: TGTGCCTGGAGTGTACTTGCGGGGGGGCCCGGGGAGCTGTTTTTT

V: TRBV3-1/TRBV3-2
size: .
D: .
J: TRBJ2-5
CDR3: CASSPVDIGTQYF
DNA: TGTGCCAGCAGCCCGGTCGACATCGGGACCCAGTACTTC

V: TRBV2
size: .
D: TRBD2
J: TRBJ2-2
CDR3: CASSETSGNTGELFF
DNA: TGTGCCAGCAGTGAGACTAGCGGAAACACCGGGGAGCTGTTTTTT

V: TRBV2
size: .
D: TRBD1
J: TRBJ2-7
CDR3: CASRDRAYEQYF
DNA: TGTGCCAGCAGGGACAGGGCCTACGAGCAGTACTTC

V: TRBV5-1
size: many
D: TRBD2
J: TRBJ2-2
CDR3: CASKSGTSIRGELFF
DNA: TGCGCCAGCAAATCCGGGACTAGCATTCGGGGGGAGCTGTTTTTT

V: TRBV30
size: .
D: .
J: TRBJ1-3
CDR3: CAWSVRSGSGNTIYF
DNA: TGTGCCTGGAGTGTACGTTCGGGATCTGGAAACACCATATATTTT

V: TRBV28
size: once
D: .
J: TRBJ1-1
CDR3: CASSLRSEAFF
DNA: TGTGCCAGCAGTTTGAGGAGTGAAGCTTTCTTT

V: TRBV3-1/TRBV3-2
size: .
D: .
J: TRBJ1-1
CDR3: CASSQDTEEAFF
DNA: TGTGCCAGCAGCCAAGATACTGAGGAAGCTTTCTTT

V: TRBV5-1
size: .
D: TRBD2
J: TRBJ2-1
CDR3: CASSLVTSGTNEQFF
DNA: TGCGCCAGCAGCTTGGTTACTAGCGGGACCAATGAGCAGTTCTTC

V: TRBV7-7
size: .
D: TRBD1
J: TRBJ1-5
CDR3: CASSLAGTGCGQPQHF
DNA: TGTGCTAGCAGCTTAGCCGGGACAGGGTGCGGTCAGCCCCAGCATTTT

V: TRBV9
size: .
D: TRBD2
J: TRBJ2-1
CDR3: CASKGGGNEQFF
DNA: TGTGCCAGCAAGGGCGGGGGGAATGAGCAGTTCTTC

V: TRBV11-2
size: .
D: .
J: TRBJ2-2
CDR3: CASSPWDWSNTGELFF
DNA: TGTGCCAGCAGCCCCTGGGACTGGTCGAACACCGGGGAGCTGTTTTTT

V: TRBV24-1
size: .
D: TRBD2
J: TRBJ2-1
CDR3: CATSRGGPNYNEQFF
DNA: TGTGCCACCAGCCGCGGGGGGCCCAACTACAATGAGCAGTTCTTC

V: TRBV2
size: once
D: .
J: TRBJ2-5
CDR3: CASSVEGAGGETQYF
DNA: TGTGCCAGCAGTGTAGAGGGGGCGGGAGGAGAGACCCAGTACTTC

V: TRBV9
size: once
D: TRBD1
J: TRBJ1-5
CDR3: CASSVDAGQGNQPQHF
DNA: TGTGCCAGCAGCGTAGATGCGGGACAGGGCAATCAGCCCCAGCATTTT

V: TRBV5-4
size: .
D: .
J: TRBJ1-1
CDR3: CASSQQVGAVVEAFF
DNA: TGTGCCAGCAGCCAACAAGTGGGGGCCGTGGTCGAAGCTTTCTTT

V: TRBV5-1
size: .
D: TRBD2
J: TRBJ2-5
CDR3: CASSQGLAGEETQYF
DNA: TGCGCCAGCAGCCAGGGACTAGCGGGAGAAGAGACCCAGTACTTC